These 22 T cell receptor beta chains were all obtained from the same sample, sequenced in a study of early T cells in non-severe SARS-CoV-2 infection. TCRdb analysed the 5' RACE reads with MiXCR anew, one entry per CDR3 protein. This repertoire shows nearly 30,000 distinct CDR3 sequences, under 6% found once; its top ten account for more than 4.5%. Sequenced: whole blood. These receptors came from an adult who was a healthcare worker with PCR-confirmed SARS-CoV-2 infection or an uninfected control (not recorded which).

This clonotype showed up many times. The chain joins TRBV12-3 or TRBV12-4 to TRBJ2-3; D perhaps matches TRBD2 (7 bases). There are 15 residues in the CDR3. V gave up 0 bases and J gave up 6 bases, with 13 bases separating them. As DNA, the CDR3 is TGTGCCAGCAGTTTAGCGGGGGGGCCGGTTGATACGCAGTATTTT. Its protein product is CASSLAGGPVDTQYF.

This clonotype was seen only a few times. The rearrangement joins TRBV28 to TRBJ2-4; 8 bases align to TRBD2. CDR3 length: 16 residues. With 6 bases clipped from V and 0 bases from J, the junction kept 7 bases outside the gene matches. Germline CDR1 MDHEN, CDR2 SYDVKM. CDR3: CASRSGGFIAKNIQYF. The CDR3 DNA follows: TGTGCCAGCAGGAGCGGGGGCTTTATAGCCAAAAACATTCAGTACTTC.

This clonotype is classed as medium-sized. J is TRBJ1-1 and V is TRBV10-2, with D unresolved. CDR1 and CDR2 from the germline V gene are WSHSY and SAAADI. This CDR3 region has 15 residues. Trimming cost V 0 bases and J 4 bases, with 12 bases left between them. The CDR3 sequence: CASSESRGAGTEAFF. The CDR3 coding sequence is TGCGCCAGCAGTGAGTCGAGAGGCGCCGGCACTGAAGCTTTCTTT.

This clonotype was counted at least ten times. The chain links TRBV7-9 to TRBJ2-1; 8 bases agree with TRBD1. V lost 8 bases to trimming and J lost 6 bases; unmatched junction nucleotides: 9. Germline CDR1 reads SEHNR; CDR2 reads FQNEAQ (reference sequence). The CDR3 is 14 residues long. This CDR3 reads CASEDRGNLNEQFF. The CDR3 nucleotides read TGTGCCAGCGAAGACAGGGGTAACCTCAATGAGCAGTTCTTC.

Ten or more counts support this clonotype. This sequence joins TRBV7-9 and TRBJ2-5; D is possibly TRBD2 (6 bases). This CDR3 has 14 amino acids. Per the germline V gene, CDR1 is SEHNR and CDR2 is FQNEAQ (reference sequence). V shed 3 bases and J shed 5 bases, with 13 bases lying between them. This CDR3 reads CASSFNSGGETQYF. In nucleotides, the CDR3 is TGTGCCAGCAGCTTCAATAGCGGTGGGGAGACCCAGTACTTC.

This clonotype appeared many times. V usage is TRBV29-1 and J usage is TRBJ2-1; perhaps TRBD1 as D (5 bases). This CDR3 region has 12 residues. V was shortened by 6 bases and J by 8 bases, with 14 bases between the two germline ends. In germline, CDR1 is SQVTM, CDR2 ANQGSEA. The CDR3 sequence is CSVPDSRYEQFF. The CDR3 DNA is TGCAGCGTCCCAGACAGTCGCTATGAGCAGTTCTTC.

This clonotype was seen only a few times. The V call is TRBV12-3 or TRBV12-4, the J call TRBJ2-3; D is unresolved. The CDR3 runs to 11 residues. Trimming took 2 bases from V and 5 from J, leaving 2 bases between them. CDR3 loop: CASSLQDTQYF. The CDR3 nucleotides read TGTGCCAGCAGTTTACAAGATACGCAGTATTTT.

In its sample, this clonotype was seen many times. The rearrangement uses TRBV29-1 and TRBJ2-7, with D possibly matching TRBD2 (7 bases). The germline V gene has CDR1 SQVTM and CDR2 ANQGSEA. The germline V and J ends were trimmed by 6 bases and 4 bases, with 13 bases remaining between them. The CDR3 is 12 residues long. DNA for the CDR3: TGCAGCGTGTCGCGGGGGCAGTACGAGCAGTACTTC. It is translated as CSVSRGQYEQYF.

This clonotype was seen more than once but under ten times. The chain links TRBV12-3 or TRBV12-4 to TRBJ1-6; 7 bases align to TRBD1. This CDR3 comprises 18 residues. V shed 6 bases and J 4 bases; nucleotides not matched to a gene: 15. The CDR3, as DNA: TGTGCCAGCAGCCCACCCGCCTCGGACAGGAAGTATAATTCACCCCTCCACTTT. Translated, it gives CASSPPASDRKYNSPLHF.

The chain employs TRBV11-2 and TRBJ2-2; a possible D gene is TRBD2 (6 bases). In germline, CDR1 is SGHAT, CDR2 FQNNGV. The CDR3 extends over 16 amino acids. V lost 6 bases to trimming and J lost 6 bases, with 20 bases between them. CDR3 in amino acids: CASRFHPGTLAGELFF. The CDR3 DNA follows: TGTGCCAGCAGGTTTCACCCCGGGACTCTGGCCGGGGAGCTGTTTTTT. Using reference TRBV11-2 and TRBJ2-2 for the parts outside the CDR3, the full variable domain is EAGVAQSPRYKIIEKRQSVAFWCNPISGHATLYWYQQILGQGPKLLIQFQNNGVVDDSQLPKDRFSAERLKGVDSTLKIQPAKLEDSAVYLCASRFHPGTLAGELFFGEGSRLTVL.

This clonotype appeared a few times. This chain uses TRBV6-2 or TRBV6-3 with TRBJ2-1; TRBD2 matches at 7 bases. The CDR3 loop spans 16 amino acids. CDR1 and CDR2 (germline): MNHEY, SVGEGT. V shed 8 bases, J shed 0 bases, and the junction held 10 bases outside the gene matches. The CDR3 nucleotides read TGTGCCAGCTTGGATATCGGGGACTACTCCTACAATGAGCAGTTCTTC. Translation gives CASLDIGDYSYNEQFF.

This clonotype was seen many times. The chain has TRBV7-9 and TRBJ2-7; D unresolved. Germline CDR1 and CDR2: SEHNR and FQNEAQ (reference sequence). The V end was cut by 5 bases, the J end by 4 bases, with 15 bases between. CDR3 length: 14 amino acids. CDR3 in DNA: TGTGCCAGCAGCGAAGAGGTCCTTAAATACGAGCAGTACTTC. Translating gives CASSEEVLKYEQYF. Combining the CDR3 with reference TRBV7-9 and TRBJ2-7 gives the whole variable domain DTGVSQNPRHKITKRGQNVTFRCDPISEHNRLYWYRQTLGQGPEFLTYFQNEAQLEKSRLLSDRFSAERPKGSFSTLEIQRTEQGDSAMYLCASSEEVLKYEQYFGPGTRLTVT.

In its sample, this clonotype was seen many times. The rearrangement uses TRBV5-6 and TRBJ1-1; D is possibly TRBD1 (5 bases). CDR1 and CDR2 (germline): SGHDT, YYEEEE. The length of the CDR3 is 15 residues. Trimming took 0 bases from V and 2 from J, leaving 11 bases between them. The CDR3 bases are TGTGCCAGCAGCTTGGTGGGGGACGGAAACACTGAAGCTTTCTTT. This translates into CASSLVGDGNTEAFF.

The V gene is TRBV21-1, the J gene TRBJ2-3; the table's D call of TRBD1 was not tested on the DNA. TRBV21-1 counts as a pseudogene. The CDR3 is made up of 17 amino acids. In DNA form, the CDR3 reads TGTGCCAGCAGCAAAGGGTTGGGCAGGACAACAACAGATACGCAGTATTTT. This gives the protein CASSKGLGRTTTDTQYF.

This clonotype is labeled medium-sized. The CDR3 does not end in the conserved phenylalanine or tryptophan, so this is likely a read error. The gene calls are TRBV28 and TRBJ2-2; D is uncertain. CDR1 and CDR2 from the germline V gene are MDHEN and SYDVKM. Trimming took off 3 bases at V and 0 bases at J, with 11 bases between the two ends. The CDR3 has 16 residues. CDR3 coding DNA: TGTGCCAGCAGTTTGTGGACCTCGGCGAACACCGGGGAGCTGTTTCTT. It translates to CASSLWTSANTGELFL.

This clonotype occurred a few times. The V gene is TRBV27, the J gene TRBJ2-7, with D possibly TRBD2 on 6 matching bases. The CDR3 has 13 residues. V was shortened by 1 base and J by 7 bases, with 11 bases between the two germline ends. Germline CDR1 reads MNHEY; CDR2 reads SMNVEV (reference sequence). Here the CDR3 reads CASSLLRAGEQYF. CDR3 nucleotides: TGTGCCAGCAGTTTATTGAGGGCGGGGGAGCAGTACTTC.

This clonotype occurred many times. The J gene is TRBJ2-1, the V gene TRBV20-1, with 11 bases that match TRBD1. Losses at the gene ends were 8 bases for V and 7 bases for J; bases not matched to a gene: 10. From germline, CDR1 is DFQATT and CDR2 SNEGSKA (reference sequence). This CDR3 contains 14 residues. DNA for the CDR3: TGCAGTACCGCGTGGGGGACAGGGGGTAATGAGCAGTTCTTC. It codes for CSTAWGTGGNEQFF.

This clonotype has at least ten counts. The chain has TRBV6-5 and TRBJ2-2, with 14 bases identical to TRBD2. After removal of 2 bases from V and 3 bases from J, the junction contained 5 bases not matched to a gene. Germline-derived CDR1 and CDR2 are MNHEY and SVGAGI. CDR3 length: 18 residues. The DNA of the CDR3 is TGTGCCAGCAGTTACAGACTAGCGGGGGGGCCCGACACCGGGGAGCTGTTTTTT. Translation: CASSYRLAGGPDTGELFF.

This clonotype appeared a few times. The rearrangement joins TRBV5-1 to TRBJ1-6; D ambiguous. V lost 0 bases, J lost 14 bases, and 15 bases lay in between. The CDR3 runs 14 residues. Germline CDR1 and CDR2: SGHRS and YFSETQ. The CDR3 nucleotides are TGCGCCAGCAGCTTGGACGGCTCAATCGTGGCCCTCCACTTT. Amino acid sequence: CASSLDGSIVALHF. Full variable domain (missing parts from reference TRBV5-1 and TRBJ1-6): KAGVTQTPRYLIKTRGQQVTLSCSPISGHRSVSWYQQTPGQGLQFLFEYFSETQRNKGNFPGRFSGRQFSNSRSEMNVSTLELGDSALYLCASSLDGSIVALHFGNGTRLTVT.

This clonotype has at least ten counts. This chain uses TRBV7-2 with TRBJ2-1, with D hard to call. V was cut by 5 bases and J by 0 bases, with 5 bases left in between. Germline V CDR1 and CDR2: SGHTA, FQGNSA. This CDR3 contains 13 residues. Here the CDR3 DNA reads TGTGCCAGCAGCCCGAGCTCCTACAATGAGCAGTTCTTC. Translated: CASSPSSYNEQFF.

This clonotype came up many times. The gene calls are TRBV29-1 and TRBJ2-1, with D perhaps TRBD1 (6 bases). V lost 5 bases and J lost 8, with 10 bases in between. CDR1 is SQVTM and CDR2 is ANQGSEA in the germline V gene. CDR3 size: 11 residues. CDR3 loop: CSVNRAHEQFF. CDR3 nucleotide sequence: TGCAGCGTTAACAGGGCCCATGAGCAGTTCTTC.

This clonotype was counted at least ten times. The J gene is TRBJ2-7, the V gene TRBV30, with D hard to call. Deletions cut 1 base from V and 0 bases from J, with 7 bases between. The germline gives CDR1 GTSNPN, CDR2 SVGIG (reference sequence). The CDR3 has 13 amino acids. The CDR3 coding sequence is TGTGCCTGGAGTGCGGCAGTCTCCTACGAGCAGTACTTC. This translates into CAWSAAVSYEQYF. Variable domain in full (rest from reference TRBV30 and TRBJ2-7): SQTIHQWPATLVQPVGSPLSLECTVEGTSNPNLYWYRQAAGRGLQLLFYSVGIGQISSEVPQNLSASRPQDRQFILSSKKLLLSDSGFYLCAWSAAVSYEQYFGPGTRLTVT.